The 21 T cell receptor beta chains presented below share a single source sample, sequenced in a study of regulatory T cells in long-lasting Graves disease. Sample time point: newly diagnosed GD, antithyroid drugs for less than 3 months. Following extraction of RNA from PBMCs, that RNA was used to make the TCR library. Both iRepertoire HTBI primers and Arm-PCR of CDR3 regions were used to build the TCR beta libraries. TCRdb reprocessed the multiplex PCR reads via MiXCR and lists one record per CDR3 protein. The sample includes 320,000 or so distinct CDR3 sequences, roughly 18% of them seen just once. The sample here was peripheral blood mononuclear cells (PBMCs), taken at new diagnosis, from a patient treated with antithyroid drugs. These receptors were taken from a female donor with Graves disease.

This clonotype has a count of ten or more. The chain recombines TRBV2 with TRBJ2-1; 9 positions match TRBD2. Trimming took 5 bases from V and 3 from J; bases not matched to a gene: 11. Germline V gene lookup returns CDR1 SNHLY and CDR2 FYNNEI. The CDR3 extends over 17 amino acids. The CDR3 protein is CASSPQQTSGRYNEQFF. The DNA of the CDR3 is TGTGCCAGCAGTCCTCAACAGACTAGCGGACGCTACAATGAGCAGTTCTTC.

This clonotype was observed a few times. The chain uses TRBV13 and TRBJ2-7, with 10 bases lining up with TRBD1. The V and J ends lost 5 bases and 4 bases, in that order; junction bases with no gene match: 8. Germline loops: CDR1 PRHDT, CDR2 FYEKMQ (reference sequence). The CDR3 sequence is 15 residues long. CDR3 loop: CASSTPGQGTYEQYF. CDR3 in DNA: TGTGCCAGCAGCACACCGGGACAGGGGACGTACGAGCAGTACTTC.

This clonotype was counted at least ten times. The rearrangement joins TRBV7-9 to TRBJ1-5; D unclear. V was shortened by 0 bases and J by 4 bases, with 4 bases between the two germline ends. CDR3 length equals 13 residues. CDR1 is SEHNR, CDR2 FQNEAQ, per germline (reference sequence). The CDR3, as DNA: TGTGCCAGCAGCTTAGCCCCAAATCAGCCCCAGCATTTT. Residues: CASSLAPNQPQHF. The whole variable domain, remainder taken from reference TRBV7-9 and TRBJ1-5, is DTGVSQNPRHKITKRGQNVTFRCDPISEHNRLYWYRQTLGQGPEFLTYFQNEAQLEKSRLLSDRFSAERPKGSFSTLEIQRTEQGDSAMYLCASSLAPNQPQHFGDGTRLSIL.

In the case of this clonotype: A much larger clone lies one base from this, so it may be a read error. V gene TRBV28 combines with J gene TRBJ2-2, with D perhaps matching TRBD2 (7 bases). The V gene's germline CDR1 is MDHEN and CDR2 SYDVKM. V was clipped by 10 bases and J by 4 bases, with 16 bases between them. This CDR3 has 14 residues. The CDR3 sequence is CATPRGGGTGELFF. CDR3 coding DNA: TGTGCCACCCCAAGGGGAGGGGGCACCGGGGAGCTGTTTTTT.

This clonotype was seen many times. The J gene is TRBJ2-7, the V gene TRBV28; 10 nucleotides match TRBD1. This CDR3 is 16 amino acids long. Germline loops: CDR1 MDHEN, CDR2 SYDVKM. Trimming took 5 bases from V and 2 from J; bases not matched to a gene: 9. The CDR3 region is CASSPQGQGSTYEQYF. The CDR3 nucleotides read TGTGCCAGCAGTCCCCAGGGACAGGGGTCTACCTACGAGCAGTACTTC.

This clonotype has a handful of counts. This chain links TRBV6-7 with TRBJ2-2, with TRBD1 identical over 9 bases. TRBV6-7 is recorded as an ORF, its role being uncertain. The CDR3 consists of 15 residues. Unmatched junction bases numbered 5, after V lost 6 bases and J lost 3 bases. CDR3 sequence reads: CASRGDRADTGELFF. The CDR3 nucleotides are TGTGCCAGCAGGGGGGACAGGGCGGACACCGGGGAGCTGTTTTTT.

On this clonotype itself: A far larger clone is a single base away, which makes a read error likely. The V gene is TRBV27, the J gene TRBJ2-1, with a weak D call TRBD2 (6 bases). CDR1 MNHEY and CDR2 SMNVEV come from the germline V gene (reference sequence). The CDR3 consists of 15 residues. This chain's CDR3 is CASSHGEVAYNGQFF. In DNA, the CDR3 is TGTGCCAGCAGCCACGGGGAGGTCGCCTACAATGGGCAGTTCTTC.

The chain combines TRBV24-1 with TRBJ2-5; 7 bases map to TRBD1. The V gene end was trimmed by 5 bases and the J gene end by 4 bases; junction bases not matched to a gene: 12. CDR1 is KGHDR, CDR2 SFDVKD, per germline. The CDR3 spans 16 residues. CDR3 sequence (DNA): TGTGCCACCAGTGGGTTTGACAGGGCTACCCGAGAGACCCAGTACTTC. As protein: CATSGFDRATRETQYF.

This clonotype was counted between two and nine times. This sequence joins TRBV11-3 and TRBJ2-7; D is ambiguous. The CDR3 is 13 amino acids. The germline CDR1 and CDR2 sequences are SGHNT and YENEEA. V lost 1 base to trimming and J lost 6 bases, with 10 bases between them. The CDR3 here is CASSLGGMVEQYF. CDR3 DNA: TGTGCCAGCAGCTTAGGCGGTATGGTCGAGCAGTACTTC.

This clonotype has only a few counts. The rearrangement joins TRBV28 to TRBJ2-3; 7 bases map to TRBD2. Germline assignment: CDR1 MDHEN and CDR2 SYDVKM. V shed 10 bases and J 0 bases; nucleotides not matched to a gene: 7. The CDR3 is 14 amino acids. The CDR3, as DNA: TGTGCCACGGGAGCGGGACCCAGCACAGATACGCAGTATTTT. It yields the protein CATGAGPSTDTQYF. Together with reference TRBV28 and TRBJ2-3, the CDR3 gives the full variable domain: DVKVTQSSRYLVKRTGEKVFLECVQDMDHENMFWYRQDPGLGLRLIYFSYDVKMKEKGDIPEGYSVSREKKERFSLILESASTNQTSMYLCATGAGPSTDTQYFGPGTRLTVL.

This clonotype was seen ten or more times. This rearrangement joins TRBV19 to TRBJ2-1, with 14 nucleotides matching TRBD2. The CDR3 is 15 residues long. Trimming took 5 bases from V and 6 from J; bases not matched to a gene: 3. The germline gives CDR1 LNHDA, CDR2 SQIVND (reference sequence). The CDR3 spells CASSGTSGSSNEQFF. The CDR3, as DNA: TGTGCCAGTAGTGGGACTAGCGGGAGCAGCAATGAGCAGTTCTTC.

Comments on this clonotype: A read error may be the cause here, since a much bigger clone is one base away. The chain joins TRBV6-9 to TRBJ2-7, with D possibly TRBD2 on 5 matching bases. V lost 3 bases to trimming and J lost 7 bases, with 19 bases between them. The CDR3 extends over 15 amino acids. CDR1 is MNHGY, CDR2 SVAAGI, per germline. The CDR3 DNA reads as TGTGCCAGCAGTTACGACCTGACGGGGAGTGAAGAGCAGTACTTC. This codes for CASSYDLTGSEEQYF.

This clonotype was recorded many times. The chain carries TRBV12-3 or TRBV12-4 and TRBJ2-7; a weak D match, TRBD2 (5 bases). This CDR3 is built from 14 residues. The V and J ends lost 0 bases and 7 bases respectively, with 13 bases between them. CDR3 sequence reads: CASSLAERVEEQYF. The CDR3 DNA sequence: TGTGCCAGCAGTTTAGCGGAGAGGGTAGAAGAGCAGTACTTC.

The V and J genes are TRBV7-9 and TRBJ1-2; the D is unclear. The CDR3 has 14 amino acids. Trimming cost V 1 base and J 4 bases, with 10 bases left between them. The germline gives CDR1 SEHNR, CDR2 FQNEAQ (reference sequence). As DNA, the CDR3 is TGTGCCAGCAGCTTAGGAGGAGAAGGCTATGGCTACACCTTC. Its translation: CASSLGGEGYGYTF.

This clonotype has a count of ten or more. Mismatch with germline at one junction end may stem from a read error. The chain employs TRBV5-1 and TRBJ2-2; D gene ambiguous. The germline CDR1 and CDR2 sequences are SGHRS and YFSETQ. CDR3 length: 12 residues. CDR3 in amino acids: CASSLNTGELFF. Here the CDR3 DNA reads TGTGCCAGCAGTTTAAACACCGGGGAGCTGTTTTTT.

This clonotype was recorded at least ten times. The chain uses TRBV20-1 and TRBJ2-3; D is unclear. Per the germline V gene, CDR1 is DFQATT and CDR2 is SNEGSKA (reference sequence). The CDR3 has 12 amino acids. With 4 bases removed from V and 0 bases from J, the gap between germline ends came to 5 bases. The CDR3 sequence: CSATVSTDTQYF. CDR3 nucleotide sequence: TGCAGTGCTACCGTGAGCACAGATACGCAGTATTTT.

In its sample, this clonotype was seen many times. The rearrangement joins TRBV6-1 to TRBJ1-6; 8 bases are shared with TRBD1. Trimming removed 7 bases from V and 10 bases from J; junction bases left unmatched: 12. Germline assignment: CDR1 MNHNS and CDR2 SASEGT. There are 15 residues in the CDR3. This CDR3 is CASILRGRVESPLHF. CDR3 DNA: TGTGCCAGCATACTCAGGGGGCGCGTGGAATCACCCCTCCACTTT.

This clonotype was seen ten or more times. The gene calls are TRBV19 and TRBJ1-2, with D unclear. Trimming left V 3 bases short and J 5 bases short, with 7 bases between. Germline values: CDR1 LNHDA, CDR2 SQIVND (reference sequence). The CDR3 contains 12 residues. The CDR3 region is CASSISVYGYTF. The CDR3 bases are TGTGCCAGTAGTATTAGCGTTTATGGCTACACCTTC.

This clonotype occurred a few times. The gene calls are TRBV11-2 and TRBJ2-7; the match to TRBD2 covers 9 bases. After removal of 5 bases from V and 3 bases from J, the junction contained 8 bases not matched to a gene. Germline assignment: CDR1 SGHAT and CDR2 FQNNGV. CDR3 length equals 15 residues. The CDR3 DNA is TGTGCCAGCAGCGAACGGAGCGGGAGGAGCTACGAGCAGTACTTC. Its protein is CASSERSGRSYEQYF.

Many counts were recorded for this clonotype. The CDR3 spells CASSLAPGQGRGLNNEQFF. The DNA for the CDR3 is TGCGCCAGCAGCTTGGCCCCGGGACAGGGGAGAGGGTTAAACAATGAGCAGTTCTTC. The genes are TRBV5-1 and TRBJ2-1; TRBD1 aligns across 10 bases. J gave up 5 bases and V 0 bases, and 14 bases lay outside the gene matches. The CDR3 consists of 19 residues. From germline, CDR1 is SGHRS and CDR2 YFSETQ.

The sample holds many counts of this clonotype. This chain connects TRBV28 to TRBJ1-1; D is possibly TRBD1 (5 bases). Germline assignment: CDR1 MDHEN and CDR2 SYDVKM. The CDR3 spans 11 residues. V lost 8 bases, J lost 3 bases, and 7 bases lay in between. The CDR3 is CASRGDTEAFF. The CDR3 region has the DNA TGTGCCAGCCGGGGGGACACTGAAGCTTTCTTT.